Each of the 23 T cell receptor beta chains below was sequenced from the same sample in a study of T cells in Graves' hyperthyroidism and ophthalmopathy. Amplified regions were TCR beta CDR3 sequences from RNA transcripts. Initially, a first-round RT-PCR of the TCR CDR3 employed the HTBI primer set. From the multiplex PCR reads, TCRdb called clonotypes with MiXCR, one entry per CDR3 protein. The table has over 400,000 distinct CDR3 sequences, under 15% seen once. Sequencing used blood. The receptors derive from a man aged 18 to 29 with Graves' ophthalmopathy.

This clonotype was counted many times. V gene TRBV7-9 combines with J gene TRBJ2-1; D not certain. This CDR3 is 14 amino acids long. V lost 5 bases and J lost 9, with 17 bases in between. CDR1 and CDR2 from the germline V gene are SEHNR and FQNEAQ (reference sequence). CDR3 nucleotide sequence: TGTGCCAGCAGCCCCCGGGTTGTGGCTGTTGAGCAGTTCTTC. Its translation is CASSPRVVAVEQFF.

This clonotype was found many times. The V and J genes are TRBV20-1 and TRBJ2-7; D is perhaps TRBD2 (7 bases). CDR1 and CDR2 from the germline V gene are DFQATT and SNEGSKA (reference sequence). This CDR3 comprises 14 residues. V shed 6 bases and J shed 6 bases, with 21 bases lying between them. The CDR3 region has the DNA TGCAGTGCCCCACTACCGGGGGGCCTGGGCGAGCAGTACTTC. Translation: CSAPLPGGLGEQYF.

The chain employs TRBV9 and TRBJ2-1; TRBD1 agrees at 10 bases. Germline values: CDR1 SGDLS, CDR2 YYNGEE. CDR3 size: 15 residues. The J segment lost 7 bases and the V segment lost 4 bases, leaving 8 bases of the junction unmatched. The CDR3 sequence is CASSTGTGASNEQFF. Written as DNA, the CDR3 is TGTGCCAGCAGCACCGGGACAGGGGCCTCTAATGAGCAGTTCTTC.

This clonotype has only one observation. This chain uses TRBV4-1 with TRBJ1-2; D might be TRBD1 (6 bases). The CDR3 consists of 15 residues. CDR1 MGHRA and CDR2 YSYEKL come from the germline V gene. Trimming shortened V by 1 base and J by 4 bases, and 13 bases separated the two germline ends. CDR3 bases: TGCGCCAGCAGCCAAGGGAGGGGGAAGGGCTATGGCTACACCTTC. Translated, it gives CASSQGRGKGYGYTF.

This clonotype was picked up a small number of times. The genes are TRBV9 and TRBJ1-2; 8 bases match TRBD1. Germline values: CDR1 SGDLS, CDR2 YYNGEE. This CDR3 has 17 amino acids. The V segment lost 0 bases and the J segment 3 bases; nucleotides outside the gene matches: 10. The DNA for the CDR3 is TGTGCCAGCAGCGTAGGAACAGGGGGTAAATTTGACTATGGCTACACCTTC. Amino acid sequence: CASSVGTGGKFDYGYTF.

In this sample, this clonotype turned up a few times. J is TRBJ2-2 and V is TRBV3-1; D is unclear. Germline CDR1 reads LGHDT; CDR2 reads YNNKEL (reference sequence). CDR3 length: 15 residues. V lost 0 bases to trimming and J lost 1 base, with 6 bases between them. CDR3 sequence: CASSQDHLNTGELFF. The CDR3 DNA reads TGTGCCAGCAGCCAAGACCACTTGAACACCGGGGAGCTGTTTTTT.

This clonotype was seen repeatedly, ten times or more. This chain connects TRBV6-1 to TRBJ1-6, with 9 nucleotides matching TRBD1. In germline, CDR1 is MNHNS, CDR2 SASEGT. After removal of 6 bases from V and 9 bases from J, the junction contained 9 bases not matched to a gene. There are 15 residues in the CDR3. The CDR3, as DNA: TGTGCCAGCAGACCTACAGGGGGCAGGGGTTCACCCCTCCACTTT. Translated: CASRPTGGRGSPLHF.

The chain uses TRBV19 and TRBJ1-2; weak D call: TRBD1 (6 bases). Trimming shortened V by 5 bases and J by 6 bases, and 19 bases separated the two germline ends. This CDR3 has 15 amino acids. CDR1 and CDR2 from the germline V gene are LNHDA and SQIVND (reference sequence). The CDR3: CASSPDPWGQDGYTF. CDR3 bases: TGTGCCAGTAGTCCTGATCCGTGGGGGCAGGATGGCTACACCTTC.

This clonotype was seen ten or more times. The chain recombines TRBV30 with TRBJ1-6, with 9 bases lining up with TRBD1. The J segment lost 11 bases and the V segment lost 4 bases, leaving 6 bases of the junction unmatched. This CDR3 is 13 amino acids long. Germline assignment: CDR1 GTSNPN and CDR2 SVGIG (reference sequence). CDR3 bases: TGTGCCTGGACAGGACAGGGGATTCCACCCCTCCACTTT. Its protein product is CAWTGQGIPPLHF.

This clonotype was counted many times. V gene TRBV7-9 combines with J gene TRBJ1-2; the D gene is possibly TRBD1 (5 bases). CDR3 size: 13 residues. The germline V and J ends were trimmed by 3 bases and 7 bases, with 12 bases remaining between them. Germline CDR1 and CDR2: SEHNR and FQNEAQ (reference sequence). The CDR3 DNA reads as TGTGCCAGCAGCTTGCCCGGGGGTGGTGGCTACACCTTC. It encodes CASSLPGGGGYTF.

This clonotype was seen at least ten times. The CDR3 protein is CASSEASELQPQHF. Written as DNA, the CDR3 is TGTGCCAGCAGTGAAGCCTCGGAACTACAGCCCCAGCATTTT. The V gene is TRBV2, the J gene TRBJ1-5; D uncertain. V was shortened by 0 bases and J by 7 bases, with 10 bases between the two germline ends. Per germline, CDR1 SNHLY and CDR2 FYNNEI. The length of the CDR3 is 14 residues.

As DNA, the CDR3 is TGTGCCAGCAGTTGGGGACTCACTAGCACAGATACGCAGTATTTT. It codes for CASSWGLTSTDTQYF. The chain couples TRBV6-1 to TRBJ2-3, with D maybe TRBD2 (6 bases). Germline lookup yields CDR1 MNHNS and CDR2 SASEGT. This CDR3 has 15 amino acids. V was trimmed by 5 bases and J by 0 bases, leaving 12 bases between them.

This clonotype was found many times. This sequence joins TRBV12-3 or TRBV12-4 and TRBJ2-7, with D possibly called TRBD1 or TRBD2 (5 bases each). There are 15 residues in the CDR3. The ends were cut back, 5 bases at V and 3 bases at J, with 17 bases in the middle. The CDR3 nucleotides read TGTGCCAGCAGTGGGGGTGAGGGTTTCTTCTACGAGCAGTACTTC. The encoded protein is CASSGGEGFFYEQYF.

With respect to this clonotype: With a much larger clone just one base away, this may be a read error. The chain employs TRBV29-1 and TRBJ2-5; 7 bases are shared with TRBD2. Germline CDR1 and CDR2: SQVTM and ANQGSEA. CDR3 length: 12 residues. V was pared by 7 bases and J by 5 bases, with 7 bases of the junction left unmatched. The CDR3 is CSAGTGGETQYF. CDR3 coding DNA: TGCAGCGCCGGGACCGGGGGGGAGACCCAGTACTTC.

Worth noting for this clonotype: The DNA is left out, because the CDR3 cannot be placed on it with certainty; the CDR3 is given as TCRdb lists it. This chain uses TRBV27 with TRBJ2-2; TRBD1, the table's D call, lacks a check against the DNA. Germline CDR1 is MNHEY and CDR2 is SMNVEV (reference sequence). The CDR3 is 22 residues long, ends included. The CDR3 spells CASSRGGQGVYIQYFGAGELFF.

The gene calls are TRBV5-6 and TRBJ2-2; 8 bases are shared with TRBD1. The ends lost 4 bases at V and 4 bases at J; junction bases unmatched: 6. From germline, CDR1 is SGHDT and CDR2 YYEEEE. This CDR3 contains 15 residues. The CDR3 DNA reads TGTGCCAGCAGCCTAAGGACAGGGTTCACCGGGGAGCTGTTTTTT. This encodes CASSLRTGFTGELFF.

Ten or more counts support this clonotype. The V gene is TRBV20-1, the J gene TRBJ2-2; 7 bases are a match to TRBD1. The J segment lost 6 bases and the V segment lost 0 bases, leaving 1 base of the junction unmatched. Per germline, CDR1 DFQATT and CDR2 SNEGSKA (reference sequence). The CDR3 spans 13 residues. The CDR3 protein is CSARDRGSGELFF. The CDR3 DNA reads as TGCAGTGCTAGAGACAGGGGGTCCGGGGAGCTGTTTTTT.

This chain links TRBV27 with TRBJ2-1; 8 bases align to TRBD2. The CDR3 extends over 17 amino acids. Germline assignment: CDR1 MNHEY and CDR2 SMNVEV (reference sequence). Unmatched junction bases numbered 16, after V lost 3 bases and J lost 9 bases. CDR3 DNA: TGTGCCAGCAGTTTTTTCGTTCTCGGGACTAGAAGGGCTGAGCAGTTCTTC. Translation: CASSFFVLGTRRAEQFF.

CDR3 amino acids: CASSPRGGGAYEQYF. The CDR3 DNA is TGTGCCAGCAGCCCTAGGGGCGGGGGTGCCTACGAGCAGTACTTC. This chain joins TRBV7-2 and TRBJ2-7; 7 bases align to TRBD2. Unmatched junction bases numbered 9, after V lost 5 bases and J lost 2 bases. CDR3 size: 15 residues. The V gene's germline CDR1 is SGHTA and CDR2 FQGNSA.

Comments on this clonotype: The CDR3 does not end in the conserved phenylalanine or tryptophan, so this is likely a read error. CDR3 residues: CASSQTLTGTYGYTS. The CDR3 DNA reads as TGTGCCAGCAGCCAAACCCTTACCGGGACCTATGGCTACACCTCC. V is TRBV16 and J is TRBJ1-2; D possibly corresponds to TRBD1 (5 bases). The CDR3 runs 15 residues. CDR1 is KGHSY, CDR2 FQNENV, per germline. V was clipped by 2 bases and J by 4 bases, with 14 bases between them.

This clonotype was recorded at least ten times. This sequence joins TRBV30 and TRBJ2-1; perhaps D is TRBD1 or TRBD2 (5 bases each). Trimming cost V 5 bases and J 2 bases, with 13 bases left between them. Germline CDR1 is GTSNPN and CDR2 is SVGIG (reference sequence). CDR3 size: 14 residues. CDR3 sequence: CAWSQQGAYNEQFF. The CDR3 DNA reads as TGTGCCTGGTCCCAGCAGGGAGCCTACAATGAGCAGTTCTTC.

This clonotype came up many times. The J gene is TRBJ2-2, the V gene TRBV11-3; no clear D gene. The CDR3 totals 15 residues. Germline CDR1 and CDR2: SGHNT and YENEEA. V was trimmed by 1 base and J by 4 bases, leaving 10 bases between them. The CDR3 spells CASSLGRGLTGELFF. As DNA, the CDR3 is TGTGCCAGCAGCTTAGGTCGTGGGCTCACCGGGGAGCTGTTTTTT.

The rearrangement joins TRBV7-9 to TRBJ1-5, with TRBD1 identical over 9 bases. Germline V gene data show CDR1 as SEHNR and CDR2 as FQNEAQ (reference sequence). Germline trimming cut 4 bases from V and 7 bases from J; bases unmatched to any gene: 5. The CDR3 runs to 14 residues. The CDR3 nucleotides are TGTGCCAGCAGCTCTGGGACAGGGACACAGCCCCAGCATTTT. The encoded protein is CASSSGTGTQPQHF. Full variable domain (rest looked up from reference TRBV7-9 and TRBJ1-5): DTGVSQNPRHKITKRGQNVTFRCDPISEHNRLYWYRQTLGQGPEFLTYFQNEAQLEKSRLLSDRFSAERPKGSFSTLEIQRTEQGDSAMYLCASSSGTGTQPQHFGDGTRLSIL.